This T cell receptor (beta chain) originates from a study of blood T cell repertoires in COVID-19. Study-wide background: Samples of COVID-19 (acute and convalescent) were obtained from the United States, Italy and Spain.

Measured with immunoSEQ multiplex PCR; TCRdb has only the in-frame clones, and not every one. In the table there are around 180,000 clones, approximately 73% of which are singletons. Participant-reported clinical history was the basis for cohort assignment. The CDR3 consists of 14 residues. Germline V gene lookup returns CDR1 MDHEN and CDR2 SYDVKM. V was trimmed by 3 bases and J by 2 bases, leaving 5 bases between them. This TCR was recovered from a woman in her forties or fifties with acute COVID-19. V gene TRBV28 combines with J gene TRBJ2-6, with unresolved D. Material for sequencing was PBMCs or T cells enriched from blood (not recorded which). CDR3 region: CASSLTPGANVLTF. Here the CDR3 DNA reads TGTGCCAGCAGTTTGACACCTGGGGCCAACGTCCTGACTTTC.